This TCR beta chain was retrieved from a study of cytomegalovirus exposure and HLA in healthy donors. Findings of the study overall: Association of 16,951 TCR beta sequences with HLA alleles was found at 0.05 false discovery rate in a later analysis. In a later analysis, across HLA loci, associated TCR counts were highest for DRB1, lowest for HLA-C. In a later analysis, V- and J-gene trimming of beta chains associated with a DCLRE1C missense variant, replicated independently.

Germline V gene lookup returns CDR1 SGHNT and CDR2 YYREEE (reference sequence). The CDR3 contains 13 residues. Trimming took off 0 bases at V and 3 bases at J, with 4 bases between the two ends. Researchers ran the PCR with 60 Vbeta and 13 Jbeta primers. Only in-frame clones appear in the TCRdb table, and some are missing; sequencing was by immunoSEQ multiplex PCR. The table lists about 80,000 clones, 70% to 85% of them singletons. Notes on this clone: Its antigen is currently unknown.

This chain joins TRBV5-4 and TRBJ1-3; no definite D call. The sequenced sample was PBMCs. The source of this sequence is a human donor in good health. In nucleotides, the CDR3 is TGTGCCAGCAGCTTGGGCAGTGGAAACACCATATATTTT. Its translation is CASSLGSGNTIYF.